These T cell receptor beta chains were read from a single sample in a study of T cells in Graves' hyperthyroidism and ophthalmopathy. TCRdb reprocessed the multiplex PCR reads with MiXCR, giving one entry per CDR3 protein. The sample consists of some 210,000 distinct CDR3 sequences, roughly 15% of them appearing once. Sequencing was performed on blood. Source of these receptors: a man between 45 and 60 years old with Graves' hyperthyroidism. The CDR3 runs from the conserved cysteine through the conserved F or W. A D gene is named only where the DNA matches it firmly. Not every row has a clone size; where given, it reads once, few, many or a size class.

TGTGCCAGCAGTTACGGAGGGGCGATGGATTCACCCCTCCACTTT CASSYGGAMDSPLHF TRBV6-6 . TRBJ1-6 few
TGCGCCAGCAGCTTGAGGCTAGGACTCGAGCAGTACTTC CASSLRLGLEQYF TRBV5-1 . TRBJ2-7 many
TGTGCCAGCAGTTTAGCGACTATTAACAATGAGCAGTTCTTC CASSLATINNEQFF TRBV12-3/TRBV12-4 . TRBJ2-1 many
TGTGCCAGCAGCTTAGTGCCAGTCCTGGAGACCCAGTACTTC CASSLVPVLETQYF TRBV7-9 . TRBJ2-5 many
TGTGCCTGGAGTAGGACACCTTCTAACTATGGCTACACCTTC CAWSRTPSNYGYTF TRBV30 . TRBJ1-2 many
TGCGCCAGCAGCTTGGGGCTAGCGGGAGGAAGTACAGATACGCAGTATTTT CASSLGLAGGSTDTQYF TRBV5-1 TRBD2 TRBJ2-3 .
TGTGCCAGCAGTCACGGCTCCGAGCAGTACTTC CASSHGSEQYF TRBV6-1 . TRBJ2-7 few
TGTGCCAGCAGTTCCGACCGATTTGAAGGGGACGAGCAGTACTTC CASSSDRFEGDEQYF TRBV28 . TRBJ2-7 many
TGTGCCACCGAAACAGGGGGCGGCGAAGAGACCCAGTACTTC CATETGGGEETQYF TRBV2 TRBD1 TRBJ2-5 .
TGTGCCAGCACCCACGGACCGGCCCATGAGCAGTTCTTC CASTHGPAHEQFF TRBV12-3/TRBV12-4 . TRBJ2-1 .
TGTGCCAGCAGCTTAGGTACTAGATTCGGCGGAGAGACCCAGTACTTC CASSLGTRFGGETQYF TRBV11-3 . TRBJ2-5 many
TGCAGCGTTGAGGTTTCAGGACTTCATGGCTACACCTTC CSVEVSGLHGYTF TRBV29-1 . TRBJ1-2 few
TGTGCCAGCAGCCAAGCGGACCCGAGCTCCTACAATGAGCAGTTCTTC CASSQADPSSYNEQFF TRBV4-2 . TRBJ2-1 .
TGTGCCAGCTCACCCACAGGGAACGAGCAGTACTTC CASSPTGNEQYF TRBV18 . TRBJ2-7 many
TGTGCCAGCAGCCCCCAGACAGGGGCAGCCCTTCATTTT CASSPQTGAALHF TRBV7-6 TRBD1 TRBJ1-5 few
TGTGCCAGCAGCTTGTCTAGCGGGAGGGCCCGAGATACGCAGTATTTT CASSLSSGRARDTQYF TRBV11-1 TRBD2 TRBJ2-3 many
TGTGCCAGCAGAAATGGGAGGCAGCTCCAAGAGGCCCAGTACTTC CASRNGRQLQEAQYF TRBV7-8 . TRBJ2-5 few
TGTGCCAGCAGCCCTCCCCGGACTAGCGGGAGGGTAGATGAGCAGTTCTTC CASSPPRTSGRVDEQFF TRBV9 TRBD2 TRBJ2-1 few
TGTGCCAGCAGTTCTCAGGGGGCTATTTCTGTTGGAAACACCATATATTTT CASSSQGAISVGNTIYF TRBV12-3/TRBV12-4 TRBD1 TRBJ1-3 few
TGCAGTGTCGGGACTAGCGGGAGTCGGCAGTTCTTC CSVGTSGSRQFF TRBV20-1 TRBD2 TRBJ2-1 .
TGTGCCAGCAGCCCCCGGGGGGGGGACCTAACAGATACGCAGTATTTT CASSPRGGDLTDTQYF TRBV9 TRBD2 TRBJ2-3 .
TGTGCCAGCAGCCAAGACGGGCTAGGGGGGCTCAATGAGCAGTTCTTC CASSQDGLGGLNEQFF TRBV14 . TRBJ2-1 .
TGTGCCAGCAGTTACTCGCTTCGCCCCAGGGCTCCTAAAGAGACCCAGTACTTC CASSYSLRPRAPKETQYF TRBV6-2/TRBV6-3 . TRBJ2-5 many
TGTGCCAGCAGCTATCATCCCGCCCAGGGAGTTACGCAGTATTTT CASSYHPAQGVTQYF TRBV11-3 . TRBJ2-3 .
TGTGCCAGCAGTTTTGGACTAGCGGTCCTCACAGATACGCAGTATTTT CASSFGLAVLTDTQYF TRBV12-3/TRBV12-4 TRBD2 TRBJ2-3 many
TGTGCCAGTAGCAAAACTAGCGGGAGCCGGACAGATACGCAGTATTTT CASSKTSGSRTDTQYF TRBV19 TRBD2 TRBJ2-3 few
TGCAGTGCTAGAGAGTTCGGGGAGCTGTTTTTT CSAREFGELFF TRBV20-1 . TRBJ2-2 few
TGCAGTGCTACCAGGGGCTGGGGGGGGTTGAGCTATGGCTACACCTTC CSATRGWGGLSYGYTF TRBV20-1 . TRBJ1-2 few
TGTGCCAGCAGTGGCGGGAATCAGCCCCAGCATTTT CASSGGNQPQHF TRBV2 . TRBJ1-5 many
TGTGCCAGTAGATACCTCGGGGGCCAAGAGACCCAGTACTTC CASRYLGGQETQYF TRBV19 . TRBJ2-5 few
TGTGCCAGCAGTTTTGGGTACGTAGGGAACAATGAGCAGTTCTTC CASSFGYVGNNEQFF TRBV28 . TRBJ2-1 many
TGTGCCAGCAGCTCCCCCAGGAGAGAAGGCTACACCTTC CASSSPRREGYTF TRBV7-9 . TRBJ1-2 .
TGTGCCAGCAGCTTAGGTCAGCCGACCACCGGGGAGCTGTTTTTT CASSLGQPTTGELFF TRBV7-9 . TRBJ2-2 many
TGCGCCAGCAGCCCGGGACTAGCGGACGCAGATACGCAGTATTTT CASSPGLADADTQYF TRBV5-1 TRBD2 TRBJ2-3 .
TGTGCCAGCAGCGTAGCTCCCAGTTCGGAGACCCAGTACTTC CASSVAPSSETQYF TRBV9 . TRBJ2-5 .
TGTGCCAGCATTGGGTTAGGGGACTACGAGCAGTACTTC CASIGLGDYEQYF TRBV28 . TRBJ2-7 many
TGCGCCAGCAGCCAAGCCGGGACAGGGCCGTATGAGCAGTACTTC CASSQAGTGPYEQYF TRBV4-1 TRBD1 TRBJ2-7 .
TGCAGTGCTACGCGTAGCAGCTCCTACGAGCAGTACTTC CSATRSSSYEQYF TRBV20-1 . TRBJ2-7 .
TGTGCCAGCAGTGTTGCACTAGCGGGAACAGATACGCAGTATTTT CASSVALAGTDTQYF TRBV2 TRBD2 TRBJ2-3 .
TGTGCCAGCTATAGAGGGGAAATCGGCAATCAGCCCCAGCATTTT CASYRGEIGNQPQHF TRBV28 . TRBJ1-5 few
TGTGCCAGCAGCGTCCGAGACAAAGACGGCGCTGAAGCTTTCTTT CASSVRDKDGAEAFF TRBV9 . TRBJ1-1 .
TGTGCCAGCAGCCCCCGGGACAGGGACGGGGAGCTGTTTTTT CASSPRDRDGELFF TRBV12-3/TRBV12-4 TRBD1 TRBJ2-2 .
TGTGCCAGCAGCTCACGGGATAGCGGGGGAGGGGCCGATACGCAGTATTTT CASSSRDSGGGADTQYF TRBV11-3 TRBD2 TRBJ2-3 .
TGTGCCAGCAGTGTTCGGGATTTTGGGCAGTTCTTC CASSVRDFGQFF TRBV6-1 . TRBJ2-1 few
TGTGCCAGCAGTTACGGGAAAGGCGAGCAGTACTTC CASSYGKGEQYF TRBV6-5 . TRBJ2-7 many
TGCGCCAGCAGCTTCCCTGGAGCGGGAGCGGCAGATACGCAGTATTTT CASSFPGAGAADTQYF TRBV5-1 TRBD2 TRBJ2-3 many
TGTGCCAGCAGTCCCCCCACCGGGGAGCTGTTTTTT CASSPPTGELFF TRBV2 . TRBJ2-2 many
TGCGCCAGCAGTGTCCGGGGGACCTTTGGGGCCAACGTCCTGACTTTC CASSVRGTFGANVLTF TRBV10-2 . TRBJ2-6 .